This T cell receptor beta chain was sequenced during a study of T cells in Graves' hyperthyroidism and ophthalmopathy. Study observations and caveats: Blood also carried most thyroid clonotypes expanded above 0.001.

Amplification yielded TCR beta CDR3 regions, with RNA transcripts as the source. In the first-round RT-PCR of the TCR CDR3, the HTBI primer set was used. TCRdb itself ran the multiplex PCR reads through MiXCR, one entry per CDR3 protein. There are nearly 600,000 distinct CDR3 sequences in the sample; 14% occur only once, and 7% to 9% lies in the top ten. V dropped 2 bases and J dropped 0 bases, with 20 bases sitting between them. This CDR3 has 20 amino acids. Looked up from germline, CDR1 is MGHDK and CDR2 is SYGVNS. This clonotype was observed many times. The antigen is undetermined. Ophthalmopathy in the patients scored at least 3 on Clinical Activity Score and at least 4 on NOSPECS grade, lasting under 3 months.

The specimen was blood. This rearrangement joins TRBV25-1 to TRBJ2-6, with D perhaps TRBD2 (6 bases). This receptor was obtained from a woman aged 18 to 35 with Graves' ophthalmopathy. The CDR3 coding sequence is TGTGCCAGCAGTGAACCGGCCCAGGAGGGTCATGTCTCTGGGGCCAACGTCCTGACTTTC. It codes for CASSEPAQEGHVSGANVLTF.